The 4 T cell receptor beta chains in this list originate from one sample, sequenced in a study of T cell responses to AZD1222 COVID-19 vaccine (dated by TCRdb to the early 2020s). Receptors were amplified or captured by the immunoSEQ multiplex PCR assay. TCRdb limited this immuneACCESS table to in-frame rearrangements with V and J called. A share of clones is missing; checked studies link under half to unresolved V genes, and the rest is unexplained. In all, the sample holds 200,000 or so clones, and about 92% of those were seen once. The ten largest account for about 1% of the sample. The sample's time point, from its label and the paper: baseline before first vaccination. The treatment or condition label corresponds to: meningococcal conjugate vaccine given as trial control. The sample consisted of peripheral blood, taken on day 0 of MenACWY control vaccination. The receptor source for this set is an adult in good health.

The CDR3 loop reads CASIVGRTNYGYTF. CDR3 bases: TGTGCCAGCATAGTTGGCAGGACTAACTATGGCTACACCTTC. The chain uses TRBV2 and TRBJ1-2, with D unclear. Trimming took 7 bases from V and 0 from J, leaving 12 bases between them. Per germline, CDR1 SNHLY and CDR2 FYNNEI. The length of the CDR3 is 14 residues.

V and J are TRBV18 and TRBJ1-2; unclear D gene. The CDR3 runs to 15 residues. The V end was cut by 2 bases, the J end by 3 bases, with 13 bases between. Germline V gene sequence: CDR1 KGHSH, CDR2 LQKENI. The CDR3 protein is CASSPGAGKDYGYTF. CDR3 bases: TGTGCCAGCTCACCAGGTGCGGGAAAGGACTATGGCTACACCTTC.

This chain connects TRBV24-1 to TRBJ2-2; 8 bases fit TRBD1. V lost 5 bases to trimming and J lost 4 bases; unmatched junction nucleotides: 8. The germline V gene encodes CDR1 KGHDR and CDR2 SFDVKD. This CDR3 has 16 amino acids. This CDR3 is CATSVPDRGGTGELFF. CDR3 in DNA: TGTGCCACCAGTGTCCCAGACAGGGGCGGCACCGGGGAGCTGTTTTTT.

This clone was counted a few times. This chain links TRBV11-3 with TRBJ2-7, with 7 bases aligning to TRBD2. The CDR3 has 14 amino acids. Looked up from germline, CDR1 is SGHNT and CDR2 is YENEEA. With V trimmed by 1 base and J by 2 bases, 2 bases remained unmatched. CDR3 bases: TGTGCCAGCAGCTTAGGCGGGGGACCCTACGAGCAGTACTTC. Protein: CASSLGGGPYEQYF.